A selection of T cell receptor beta chains follows, all from one sample in a study of PD-1 blockade in classical Hodgkin lymphoma. The assay was immunoSEQ multiplex PCR, and TCRdb's table has in-frame clones only and misses some. The sample has over 50,000 clones; around nine tenths are singletons. The sample consisted of peripheral blood mononuclear cells (PBMCs), taken before the fourth cycle of nivolumab. Receptors were obtained from a human donor with classical Hodgkin lymphoma. Both conserved end residues are part of each CDR3. D genes are given only for firm matches. The listing skips clone size in some rows; elsewhere it reads once, few, many or a size class.

CASSEKVDSNQPQHF,TGTGCCAGCAGTGAAAAGGTGGATAGCAATCAGCCCCAGCATTTT,TRBV6-1,.,TRBJ1-5,medium-sized
CASSSALAGGVYNEQFF,TGTGCCAGCTCATCTGCCCTAGCGGGGGGCGTCTACAATGAGCAGTTCTTC,TRBV18,TRBD2,TRBJ2-1,.
CASSPQDSLNTEAFF,TGCGCCAGCAGCCCCCAGGACAGTTTGAACACTGAAGCTTTCTTT,TRBV5-1,.,TRBJ1-1,once
CASSQTTGSGETQYF,TGTGCCAGCAGCCAGACCACAGGGTCGGGAGAGACCCAGTACTTC,TRBV7-9,.,TRBJ2-5,.
CASSPAPGTGGDTQYF,TGCGCCAGCAGTCCGGCCCCGGGGACAGGGGGAGATACGCAGTATTTT,TRBV5-1,TRBD1,TRBJ2-3,.
CASSVSGGAVEQYF,TGTGCCAGCAGCGTTAGCGGGGGGGCGGTCGAGCAGTACTTC,TRBV9,TRBD2,TRBJ2-7,few
CASSRLAGDGQETQYF,TGCGCCAGCAGTAGACTAGCGGGGGATGGTCAAGAGACCCAGTACTTC,TRBV5-1,TRBD2,TRBJ2-5,.
CASSSRTAGAEQYF,TGTGCCAGCAGCTCGAGGACGGCCGGCGCCGAGCAGTACTTC,TRBV4-2,.,TRBJ2-7,.
CASSRDGSPPLAFF,TGCGCCAGCAGCCGGGACGGATCCCCCCCGTTGGCTTTCTTT,TRBV5-1,.,TRBJ1-1,.
CASTISGGTNEKLFF,TGCGCCAGCACTATTTCCGGCGGAACTAATGAAAAACTGTTTTTT,TRBV5-1,.,TRBJ1-4,.
CASSLAEWTGADTQYF,TGCGCCAGCAGCTTGGCCGAATGGACAGGGGCAGATACGCAGTATTTT,TRBV5-1,TRBD1,TRBJ2-3,.
CASRTEGEQYF,TGTGCCAGTAGGACCGAAGGCGAGCAGTACTTC,TRBV19,.,TRBJ2-7,.
CASSPAGEQYF,TGTGCCAGCAGTCCCGCAGGCGAGCAGTACTTC,TRBV7-9,.,TRBJ2-7,.
CASQAQSRSSPLHF,TGTGCCAGCCAGGCCCAATCCCGGAGTTCACCCCTCCACTTT,TRBV6-5,.,TRBJ1-6,.
CASSNSPGEGPTLGQFF,TGTGCCAGTAGTAACTCCCCCGGGGAGGGTCCAACATTGGGGCAGTTCTTC,TRBV19,TRBD2,TRBJ2-1,once
CASSIRSAGGTYEQYF,TGTGCCAGTAGTATCCGCTCCGCAGGGGGCACGTACGAGCAGTACTTC,TRBV19,TRBD1,TRBJ2-7,.
CAIRAAGQGMGETQYF,TGTGCCATCAGGGCCGCGGGACAGGGTATGGGGGAGACCCAGTACTTC,TRBV10-3,TRBD1,TRBJ2-5,.
CASSTLGRVSYNEQFF,TGTGCCAGCAGTACCCTTGGCAGGGTCTCCTACAATGAGCAGTTCTTC,TRBV6-6,.,TRBJ2-1,.
CASSLGQEFNQPQHF,TGTGCCAGCAGCTTGGGACAGGAGTTTAATCAGCCCCAGCATTTT,TRBV5-6,.,TRBJ1-5,.
CASRNLGQGDYDGYTF,TGTGCCAGCAGAAACCTGGGACAGGGGGATTACGATGGCTACACCTTC,TRBV27,TRBD1,TRBJ1-2,.
CSVPGPVSQPQHF,TGCAGCGTCCCTGGACCCGTAAGTCAGCCCCAGCATTTT,TRBV29-1,.,TRBJ1-5,.
CASSFIWPGEQFF,TGCGCCAGCAGCTTTATATGGCCCGGTGAGCAGTTCTTC,TRBV5-1,.,TRBJ2-1,.
CASSPDSLNYGYTF,TGCGCCAGCAGCCCGGACAGTCTTAACTATGGCTACACCTTC,TRBV5-1,.,TRBJ1-2,.
CASSYTPNYLSPLHF,TGTGCCAGCAGTTACACCCCAAACTATCTGTCACCCCTCCACTTT,TRBV6-6,.,TRBJ1-6,.
CASSYSLATGANGYTF,TGTGCCAGCAGTTACTCGCTTGCGACAGGGGCTAATGGCTACACCTTC,TRBV6-5,TRBD1,TRBJ1-2,.
CAWSAQQNTEAFF,TGTGCCTGGAGTGCACAGCAAAACACTGAAGCTTTCTTT,TRBV30,.,TRBJ1-1,.
CASSSQTHEQYF,TGTGCCAGCAGCTCCCAAACCCACGAGCAGTACTTC,TRBV7-9,.,TRBJ2-7,.
CASSPGTSRIPLHF,TGTGCCAGCAGTCCAGGGACCTCCCGAATACCCCTCCACTTT,TRBV27,.,TRBJ1-6,once
CASSSLSGLSQPQHF,TGTGCCAGCAGCTCCCTTTCAGGGTTGAGTCAGCCCCAGCATTTT,TRBV11-2,.,TRBJ1-5,once
CASSPELDTQYF,TGCGCCAGCAGCCCGGAGCTGGATACGCAGTATTTT,TRBV10-1,.,TRBJ2-3,.
CASSLTRTGDNEKLFF,TGCGCCAGCAGCTTAACTCGGACAGGGGATAATGAAAAACTGTTTTTT,TRBV5-1,TRBD1,TRBJ1-4,.
CASTLTGDGEAFF,TGTGCCAGCACCTTGACAGGGGATGGAGAAGCTTTCTTT,TRBV6-1,TRBD1,TRBJ1-1,.
CASSSGTGPYGYTF,TGCGCCAGCTCATCCGGGACAGGTCCTTATGGCTACACCTTC,TRBV5-1,TRBD1,TRBJ1-2,.
CAISAEQGISYEQYF,TGTGCCATCAGCGCTGAACAGGGGATCTCCTACGAGCAGTACTTC,TRBV10-3,TRBD1,TRBJ2-7,.
CASSLVTSGGELFF,TGCGCCAGCAGCTTGGTGACTAGCGGCGGGGAGCTGTTTTTT,TRBV5-1,TRBD2,TRBJ2-2,.
CASSYQGGSNQPQHF,TGTGCCAGCAGTTACCAGGGGGGAAGCAATCAGCCCCAGCATTTT,TRBV6-5,TRBD1,TRBJ1-5,.
CASSQDRTSGSYEQYF,TGCGCCAGCAGCCAAGATCGGACTAGCGGCTCCTACGAGCAGTACTTC,TRBV4-1,TRBD2,TRBJ2-7,.
CASRWGAGTEAFF,TGTGCCAGCCGGTGGGGGGCAGGGACTGAAGCTTTCTTT,TRBV6-4,.,TRBJ1-1,.
CASSPGAGQGEQFF,TGCGCCAGCAGCCCTGGGGCCGGTCAGGGTGAGCAGTTCTTC,TRBV5-1,.,TRBJ2-1,.
CASSGQGWGDTQYF,TGTGCCAGCAGCGGACAGGGTTGGGGGGATACGCAGTATTTT,TRBV6-1,TRBD1,TRBJ2-3,.
CATEDMGGQNIQYF,TGTGCCACCGAAGATATGGGAGGGCAAAACATTCAGTACTTC,TRBV15,TRBD2,TRBJ2-4,.
CASTPGLQGQYF,TGTGCCAGCACACCGGGATTACAGGGGCAGTATTTT,TRBV6-1,.,TRBJ2-3,.
CASSLYRGGLPYF,TGTGCCAGCAGTTTATATCGGGGGGGACTACCCTACTTC,TRBV27,TRBD2,TRBJ2-7,.
CGAGENVLYNEQFF,TGCGGCGCGGGGGAGAATGTACTGTACAATGAGCAGTTCTTC,TRBV4-1,TRBD2,TRBJ2-1,.
CASSLGSVDPQHF,TGTGCCAGCAGCTTAGGGAGTGTGGATCCCCAGCATTTT,TRBV7-9,.,TRBJ1-5,.
CASSFQGGLKTGELFF,TGTGCCAGCAGCTTCCAGGGGGGTCTGAAGACCGGGGAGCTGTTTTTT,TRBV7-9,.,TRBJ2-2,.
CAISEDGGDTDTQYF,TGTGCCATCAGTGAGGACGGGGGGGACACAGATACGCAGTATTTT,TRBV10-3,TRBD2,TRBJ2-3,.
CASSFLGNDNEQFF,TGTGCCAGCAGCTTCCTAGGGAATGACAATGAGCAGTTCTTC,TRBV7-9,.,TRBJ2-1,.
CASSFGEYNEQFF,TGCGCCAGCAGCTTCGGGGAATACAATGAGCAGTTCTTC,TRBV5-1,.,TRBJ2-1,.
CASSLGTENTEAFF,TGTGCCAGCAGCTTAGGGACAGAGAACACTGAAGCTTTCTTT,TRBV7-9,.,TRBJ1-1,.
CASSFAGAYEQYF,TGTGCCAGCAGCTTTGCGGGGGCCTACGAGCAGTACTTC,TRBV7-9,TRBD2,TRBJ2-7,.
CASSPRGAYEQYF,TGTGCCAGCAGCCCGCGGGGGGCCTACGAGCAGTACTTC,TRBV5-4,TRBD2,TRBJ2-7,.
CASSPRDFSETQYF,TGTGCCAGCAGCCCCCGGGACTTCTCCGAGACCCAGTACTTC,TRBV7-9,.,TRBJ2-5,.
CASIQRGGNTEAFF,TGTGCCAGCATCCAGCGTGGCGGGAACACTGAAGCTTTCTTT,TRBV7-9,.,TRBJ1-1,.
CASSQDGGYSTDTQYF,TGCGCCAGCAGCCAAGATGGGGGGTATAGCACAGATACGCAGTATTTT,TRBV5-1,.,TRBJ2-3,few
CASSWRTGGNLYEQYF,TGTGCCAGCAGCTGGAGGACAGGGGGAAATCTCTACGAGCAGTACTTC,TRBV5-6,TRBD1,TRBJ2-7,.
CASSKQNLATGNNEQFF,TGTGCCAGCAGCAAACAAAATCTAGCGACAGGAAACAATGAGCAGTTCTTC,TRBV7-2,.,TRBJ2-1,.